A single TCR beta chain is shown here with its context. J gave up 2 bases and V 5 bases, and 5 bases lay outside the gene matches. Per germline, CDR1 SGHRS and CDR2 YFSETQ. This CDR3 has 14 amino acids. This sample is drawn from a study of blood T cell repertoires in COVID-19. Study in general: Researchers got acute and convalescent COVID-19 samples from the United States, Italy and Spain. The cDNA or gDNA used as material had been derived from T cells, B-cell-depleted T cells, or PBMCs.

How the authors handled the data: Amplified reference gene primers provided the basis for estimating nucleated cell counts. Sequencing was performed with immunoSEQ multiplex PCR; in TCRdb, only in-frame clones are kept and a portion is missing. That table gives V, J and clone size, and the DNA gave D and trimming. The sample consists of over 100,000 clones, about 91% of them appearing once. The sequencing sample was made of peripheral blood. The V call is TRBV5-1, the J call TRBJ2-7, with 9 bases matching TRBD1. The sequence was obtained from a young man with acute or convalescent COVID-19. This CDR3 is CASRPTGGTYEQYF. DNA for the CDR3: TGCGCCAGCAGACCGACAGGGGGTACCTACGAGCAGTACTTC.